The 10 T cell receptor beta chains below come from one sample, sequenced in a study of T cells in localized non-small cell lung cancer. The assay was immunoSEQ multiplex PCR, and TCRdb's table has in-frame clones only and misses some. The sample includes tens of thousands of clones, over 80% of them seen just once. Here the sequenced sample was peripheral blood, taken before any cancer treatment. These receptors all stem from a man aged 35 to 69 with stage I squamous cell lung carcinoma.

This sequence joins TRBV7-8 and TRBJ2-5; D is perhaps TRBD1 or TRBD2 (5 bases each). This CDR3 comprises 13 residues. The germline V gene encodes CDR1 SGHVS and CDR2 FQNEAQ. V was clipped by 5 bases and J by 5 bases, with 12 bases between them. CDR3: CASSPAWGETQYF. CDR3 in DNA: TGTGCCAGCAGCCCCGCCTGGGGGGAGACCCAGTACTTC.

This sequence joins TRBV2 and TRBJ1-5; no reliable D call. The germline V gene encodes CDR1 SNHLY and CDR2 FYNNEI. Trimming cost V 4 bases and J 7 bases, with 14 bases left between them. The CDR3 is made up of 14 amino acids. The CDR3 nucleotides are TGTGCCAGCAGTGCATCCAGAAGAGACCAGCCCCAGCATTTT. The encoded protein is CASSASRRDQPQHF.

J is TRBJ1-1 and V is TRBV5-4; TRBD1 might be the D (5 bases). In germline, CDR1 is SGHNT, CDR2 YYREEE (reference sequence). Deletions cut 0 bases from V and 5 bases from J, with 14 bases between. This CDR3 spans 15 amino acids. This CDR3 is CASSLGGGAPTEAFF. CDR3 coding DNA: TGTGCCAGCAGCTTGGGGGGCGGAGCTCCGACTGAAGCTTTCTTT.

The CDR3 region is CASSVASGLSGNEQFF. DNA of the CDR3: TGTGCCAGCAGCGTGGCCTCAGGATTATCAGGCAATGAGCAGTTCTTC. The chain employs TRBV7-9 and TRBJ2-1; D uncertain. This CDR3 is 16 amino acids long. V lost 5 bases, J lost 6 bases, and 20 bases lay in between. CDR1 is SEHNR, CDR2 FQNEAQ, per germline (reference sequence).

The gene calls are TRBV29-1 and TRBJ2-7, with D perhaps TRBD1 (5 bases). Germline loops: CDR1 SQVTM, CDR2 ANQGSEA. Trimming removed 7 bases at V and 0 bases at J, with 16 bases between. The CDR3 is 14 amino acids. CDR3 nucleotide sequence: TGCAGCGCAAACCTTCAGGGCGACTCCTACGAGCAGTACTTC. As protein: CSANLQGDSYEQYF.

V is TRBV4-1 and J is TRBJ2-3; 7 nucleotides align to TRBD2. Germline CDR1 reads MGHRA; CDR2 reads YSYEKL. The CDR3 covers 17 residues. V was clipped by 1 base and J by 0 bases; unmatched bases: 7. Here the CDR3 reads CASSQGGGYSSTDTQYF. CDR3 nucleotide sequence: TGCGCCAGCAGCCAAGGGGGGGGGTATTCTAGCACAGATACGCAGTATTTT.

J is TRBJ2-3 and V is TRBV6-4, with D possibly TRBD2 on 6 matching bases. V shed 8 bases and J shed 0 bases, with 12 bases lying between them. The germline V gene encodes CDR1 MRHNA and CDR2 SNTAGT. CDR3 size: 14 residues. CDR3 in amino acids: CASSSRGSTDTQYF. DNA of the CDR3: TGTGCCAGCTCTTCGCGGGGAAGCACAGATACGCAGTATTTT.

This rearrangement joins TRBV27 to TRBJ1-6; weak D call: TRBD1 (6 bases). Trimming took off 4 bases at V and 10 bases at J, with 17 bases between the two ends. From germline, CDR1 is MNHEY and CDR2 SMNVEV (reference sequence). This CDR3 contains 15 residues. The CDR3 DNA sequence: TGTGCCAGCAGTTCCCAACACAGGGTCGGGTCACCCCTCCACTTT. Translation gives CASSSQHRVGSPLHF.

This clone is a singleton in its sample. V usage is TRBV5-1 and J usage is TRBJ2-1; maybe TRBD1 (6 bases). Germline V lookup: CDR1 SGHRS, CDR2 YFSETQ. There are 15 residues in the CDR3. Trimming took off 0 bases at V and 7 bases at J, with 14 bases between the two ends. CDR3 sequence: CASSLAPRDKNEQFF. The CDR3 DNA reads as TGCGCCAGCAGCTTGGCCCCTAGGGACAAAAATGAGCAGTTCTTC.

The rearrangement joins TRBV19 to TRBJ1-5; the match to TRBD1 covers 9 bases. V dropped 6 bases and J dropped 7; count of bases not matched to a gene: 4. This CDR3 is built from 13 residues. CDR1 and CDR2 from the germline V gene are LNHDA and SQIVND (reference sequence). The CDR3: CASSRDRVQPQHF. The CDR3 DNA reads as TGTGCCAGTAGCCGGGACAGGGTCCAGCCCCAGCATTTT.